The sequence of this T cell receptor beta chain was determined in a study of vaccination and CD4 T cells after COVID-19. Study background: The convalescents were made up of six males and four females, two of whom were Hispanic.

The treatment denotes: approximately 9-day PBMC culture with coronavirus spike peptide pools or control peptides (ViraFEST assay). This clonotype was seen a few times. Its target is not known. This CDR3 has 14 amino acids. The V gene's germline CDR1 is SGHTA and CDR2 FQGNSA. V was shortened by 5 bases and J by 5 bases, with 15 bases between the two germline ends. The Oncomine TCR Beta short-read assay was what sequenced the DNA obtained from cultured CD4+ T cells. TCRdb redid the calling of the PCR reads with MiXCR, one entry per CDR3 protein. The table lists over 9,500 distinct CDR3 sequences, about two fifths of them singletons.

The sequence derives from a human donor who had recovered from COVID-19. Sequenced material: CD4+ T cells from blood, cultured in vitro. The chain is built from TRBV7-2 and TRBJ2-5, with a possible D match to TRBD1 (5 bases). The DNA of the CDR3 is TGTGCCAGCAGCCTCCAGGGTTGGGCGGAGACCCAGTACTTC. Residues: CASSLQGWAETQYF.